This passage covers 11 T cell receptor beta chains from one sample sequenced in a study of cytomegalovirus exposure and HLA in healthy donors. 13 Jbeta primers and 60 Vbeta primers were used for the PCR. Assay used: immunoSEQ multiplex PCR; TCRdb lists only in-frame clones, some missing. The table lists some 120,000 clones, roughly 86% of them singletons. The sample consisted of PBMCs. The receptors derive from a man aged 18-30 years in good health and CMV-seronegative.

The rearrangement joins TRBV10-3 to TRBJ2-3, with D tentatively TRBD2 (7 bases). Trimming removed 5 bases from V and 3 bases from J, with 12 bases in between. Looked up from germline, CDR1 is ENHRY and CDR2 is SYGVKD. The CDR3 runs 14 residues. CDR3 DNA sequence: TGTGCCATCAGTAGGGGGGAGGGGACAGATACGCAGTATTTT. Protein: CAISRGEGTDTQYF.

The chain joins TRBV18 to TRBJ1-3; a weak D match, TRBD1 (5 bases). Per the germline V gene, CDR1 is KGHSH and CDR2 is LQKENI. CDR3 size: 15 residues. V lost 2 bases to trimming and J lost 2 bases, with 10 bases between them. CDR3 amino acids: CASSPKSGTGNTIYF. The CDR3 DNA sequence: TGTGCCAGCTCACCAAAGTCAGGGACTGGAAACACCATATATTTT.

The CDR3 protein is CASSYRLFEHTDTQYF. CDR3 nucleotide sequence: TGTGCCAGCAGTTACCGCTTATTTGAGCACACAGATACGCAGTATTTT. J is TRBJ2-3 and V is TRBV6-5; D call uncertain. The germline CDR1 and CDR2 sequences are MNHEY and SVGAGI. The CDR3 length is 16 residues. V lost 2 bases to trimming and J lost 2 bases, with 14 bases between them.

The chain couples TRBV2 to TRBJ1-5; TRBD1 matches at 8 bases. The trim removed 7 bases at V and 7 bases at J, leaving 9 bases unmatched. The CDR3 loop spans 14 amino acids. Germline CDR1 reads SNHLY; CDR2 reads FYNNEI. The CDR3 bases are TGTGCCAGCACACAGACAGGGGCTGGGCAGCCCCAGCATTTT. Encoded protein: CASTQTGAGQPQHF.

The chain combines TRBV6-5 with TRBJ1-1; D may be TRBD1 (6 bases). The germline CDR1 and CDR2 sequences are MNHEY and SVGAGI. V was clipped by 7 bases and J by 1 base, with 13 bases between them. This CDR3 contains 14 residues. DNA of the CDR3: TGTGCCAGCACGGATGGGGGCCCGAACACTGAAGCTTTCTTT. Translating gives CASTDGGPNTEAFF.

The gene calls are TRBV18 and TRBJ1-1, with 7 bases aligning to TRBD1. The V and J ends lost 6 bases and 3 bases, in that order; junction bases with no gene match: 7. The germline gives CDR1 KGHSH, CDR2 LQKENI. The CDR3 is 14 residues long. The CDR3 reads CASSQDRDYTEAFF. CDR3 in DNA: TGTGCCAGCTCCCAAGACAGGGATTACACTGAAGCTTTCTTT.

This clone has a single count. The V gene is TRBV6-5, the J gene TRBJ2-7; 8 bases are a match to TRBD2. The ends lost 5 bases at V and 5 bases at J; junction bases unmatched: 11. This CDR3 has 15 residues. Germline V gene data show CDR1 as MNHEY and CDR2 as SVGAGI. The CDR3 is CASSAAGGRPNEQYF. CDR3 coding DNA: TGTGCCAGCAGTGCCGCGGGGGGCCGTCCTAACGAGCAGTACTTC.

The chain combines TRBV28 with TRBJ2-6; D possibly corresponds to TRBD1 (6 bases). The germline CDR1 and CDR2 sequences are MDHEN and SYDVKM. With 5 bases removed from V and 10 bases from J, the gap between germline ends came to 15 bases. The length of the CDR3 is 14 residues. The CDR3 is CASSLHRAENVLTF. DNA of the CDR3: TGTGCCAGCAGTCTGCACAGGGCGGAGAACGTCCTGACTTTC.

This clone turned up a few times. The rearrangement links TRBV6-5 to TRBJ2-7, with 12 bases identical to TRBD2. With V trimmed by 7 bases and J by 7 bases, 8 bases remained unmatched. Germline CDR1 and CDR2: MNHEY and SVGAGI. This CDR3 has 14 amino acids. CDR3 nucleotide sequence: TGTGCCAGCACCCCCCGGCTAGCGGGGGGGGAGCAGTACTTC. It codes for CASTPRLAGGEQYF.

The J gene is TRBJ2-1, the V gene TRBV9; the match to TRBD1 covers 10 bases. The V and J ends lost 3 bases and 6 bases, in that order; junction bases with no gene match: 6. Germline values: CDR1 SGDLS, CDR2 YYNGEE. The CDR3 runs to 15 residues. CDR3 nucleotide sequence: TGTGCCAGCAGCGCCGTCGGGACAGGGGTCAATGAGCAGTTCTTC. It specifies CASSAVGTGVNEQFF.

The chain has TRBV5-1 and TRBJ1-2; possible D gene TRBD1, 5 bases. Trimming pared 4 bases from V and 6 bases from J, leaving 13 bases between. The CDR3 consists of 13 residues. CDR1 and CDR2 (germline): SGHRS, YFSETQ. The chain's CDR3 is CASSPRTLDGYTF. The CDR3, as DNA: TGCGCCAGCAGCCCACGGACACTTGATGGCTACACCTTC. The whole variable domain, filled in from reference TRBV5-1 and TRBJ1-2, reads KAGVTQTPRYLIKTRGQQVTLSCSPISGHRSVSWYQQTPGQGLQFLFEYFSETQRNKGNFPGRFSGRQFSNSRSEMNVSTLELGDSALYLCASSPRTLDGYTFGSGTRLTVV.